This entry features one TCR beta chain sequence. The antigen remains undetermined. The data are from a study of regulatory T cells in long-lasting Graves disease. The study, taken as a whole, reports: Limited sample numbers may have lowered accuracy.

Time point: persistent/refractory GD, antithyroid drugs over 5 years with positive TRAb. Isolated PBMC RNA provided the starting material for the TCR library. iRepertoire HTBI primers and Arm-PCR of CDR3 regions built TCR beta libraries. TCRdb re-analysed the multiplex PCR reads in MiXCR, keeping a single row per CDR3 protein. The sample consists of roughly 360,000 distinct CDR3 sequences, 20% to 25% of them appearing once. The sample was peripheral blood mononuclear cells (PBMCs), taken when the disease was refractory, from a patient treated with antithyroid drugs. The clonotype comes from a woman aged 40 to 50 with Graves disease.

The CDR3 sequence is CASSLGRSSTDTQYF. The CDR3 DNA reads as TGCGCCAGCAGCTTGGGACGGAGTAGCACAGATACGCAGTATTTT. This chain connects TRBV5-1 to TRBJ2-3, with D unresolved. The CDR3 runs 15 residues. The V end was cut by 0 bases, the J end by 0 bases, with 8 bases between. Germline V gives CDR1 SGHRS, CDR2 YFSETQ.